Below, 6 T cell receptor beta chains from the same sample are listed, as sequenced in a study of spatial heterogeneity in lung cancer. The study's findings and limits: Counts of expanded alpha and beta TCRs within tumors tracked the tumor nonsynonymous mutation count.

Antigens for these TCRs are unknown. The time point: sample taken at primary tumor resection. TCRdb re-called the 5' RACE reads through MiXCR, storing one row per CDR3 protein. The sample yields around 11,000 distinct CDR3 sequences, approximately 8% seen once. This specimen was lung tumor tissue, taken at surgery. All receptors derive from a female donor with early-stage non-small cell lung cancer.

This clonotype occurred many times. This chain uses TRBV27 with TRBJ2-7; TRBD1 agrees at 7 bases. This CDR3 is 13 amino acids long. Per the germline V gene, CDR1 is MNHEY and CDR2 is SMNVEV (reference sequence). V was clipped by 8 bases and J by 2 bases; unmatched bases: 6. The CDR3 reads CASRWTGTYEQYF. In DNA, the CDR3 is TGTGCCAGCCGGTGGACAGGCACCTACGAGCAGTACTTC.

This rearrangement joins TRBV5-4 to TRBJ1-4; D might be TRBD1 (5 bases). Germline V gene sequence: CDR1 SGHNT, CDR2 YYREEE (reference sequence). CDR3 length equals 14 residues. V was pared by 10 bases and J by 3 bases, with 16 bases between. For the CDR3, the DNA is TGTGCCGCATCTGACGGGACGGCTAATGAAAAACTGTTTTTT. It codes for CAASDGTANEKLFF.

This clonotype occurred a few times. The DNA of the CDR3 is TGTGCCAGCAGCTTACGACAGGCAGATTCACCCCTCCACTTT. Protein product: CASSLRQADSPLHF. The rearrangement joins TRBV7-2 to TRBJ1-6, with TRBD1 as a possible D gene (6 bases). Germline V CDR1 and CDR2: SGHTA, FQGNSA. Trimming pared 2 bases from V and 8 bases from J, leaving 10 bases between. The CDR3 is made up of 14 amino acids.

A note on this clonotype: A much bigger clone sits one base away, suggesting this may be a read error. The CDR3, as DNA: TGTGCCAGCAGTTGGGACAGGGATAATTCACCCCTCCTCTTT. Translating gives CASSWDRDNSPLLF. V usage is TRBV28 and J usage is TRBJ1-6, with 9 bases aligning to TRBD1. The CDR3 is 14 residues long. Germline V gives CDR1 MDHEN, CDR2 SYDVKM. Variable domain in full (rest from reference TRBV28 and TRBJ1-6): DVKVTQSSRYLVKRTGEKVFLECVQDMDHENMFWYRQDPGLGLRLIYFSYDVKMKEKGDIPEGYSVSREKKERFSLILESASTNQTSMYLCASSWDRDNSPLLFGNGTRLTVT.

This clonotype was recorded at least ten times. The chain uses TRBV5-5 and TRBJ2-3; weak D call: TRBD2 (5 bases). The germline V gene encodes CDR1 SGHKS and CDR2 YYEKEE (reference sequence). V gave up 5 bases and J gave up 0 bases, with 13 bases separating them. The CDR3 is 15 amino acids. The DNA of the CDR3 is TGTGCCAGCAGTCTGGACTGGGGAAGCACAGATACGCAGTATTTT. Its translation is CASSLDWGSTDTQYF.

By its share, this clonotype is medium-sized (0.01 to 0.1%). The chain joins TRBV9 to TRBJ2-7; D not resolved. V was clipped by 0 bases and J by 5 bases, with 9 bases between them. The CDR3 extends over 13 amino acids. Germline CDR1 SGDLS, CDR2 YYNGEE. CDR3 protein: CASSVGSHHEQYF. CDR3 sequence (DNA): TGTGCCAGCAGCGTAGGAAGCCACCACGAGCAGTACTTC.